The clone carrying this TCR beta chain was detected a few times. Its antigen remains unknown. The CDR3 is 11 amino acids. Germline CDR1 ENHRY, CDR2 SYGVKD. Trimming left V 3 bases short and J 4 bases short, with 4 bases between. The data derive from a study of early T cells in non-severe SARS-CoV-2 infection. Overall study context: The chains were unpaired, and the sequenced material was bulk RNA from unsorted whole blood. Study results and caveats: VDJdb matching favored anti-spike CD8 responses, missing private and CD4 specificities.

Attachment of unique molecular identifiers to individual cDNA molecules was performed. MiXCR, applied by TCRdb to the 5' RACE reads, yields one record per CDR3 protein. Of 69,000 or so distinct CDR3 sequences in the sample, about 13% are singletons; the top ten hold around 4.8%. This clonotype originated in an adult who was a healthcare worker with PCR-confirmed SARS-CoV-2 infection or an uninfected control (not recorded which). This chain joins TRBV10-3 and TRBJ2-7, with D unresolved. Sequenced: whole blood. CDR3 loop: CAISDRYEQYF. The DNA of the CDR3 is TGTGCCATCAGTGACAGGTACGAGCAGTACTTC.